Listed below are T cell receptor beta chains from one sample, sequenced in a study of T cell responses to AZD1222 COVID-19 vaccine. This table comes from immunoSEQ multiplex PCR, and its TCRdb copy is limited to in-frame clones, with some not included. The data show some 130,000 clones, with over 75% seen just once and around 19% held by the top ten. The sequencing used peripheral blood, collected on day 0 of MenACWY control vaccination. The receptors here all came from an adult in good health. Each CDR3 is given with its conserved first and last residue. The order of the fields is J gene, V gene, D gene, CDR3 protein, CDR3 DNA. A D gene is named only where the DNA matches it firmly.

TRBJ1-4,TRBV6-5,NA,CASKAPGWVEKLFF,TGTGCCAGCAAAGCCCCCGGATGGGTTGAAAAACTGTTTTTT
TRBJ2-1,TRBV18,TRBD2,CASSAGLGGNEQFF,TGTGCCAGCTCAGCGGGACTAGGTGGCAATGAGCAGTTCTTC
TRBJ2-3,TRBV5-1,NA,CASSGSDTQYF,TGCGCCAGCAGCGGATCAGATACGCAGTATTTT
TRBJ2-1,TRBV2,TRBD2,CARGRLAGPENEQFF,TGTGCCAGGGGGAGACTAGCGGGGCCTGAGAATGAGCAGTTCTTC
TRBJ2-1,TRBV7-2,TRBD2,CASSRDYSYNEQFF,TGTGCCAGCAGTCGGGACTACTCCTACAATGAGCAGTTCTTC
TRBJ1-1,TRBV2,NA,CASSELPQTEAFF,TGTGCCAGCAGTGAGTTGCCACAGACTGAAGCTTTCTTT
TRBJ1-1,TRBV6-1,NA,CASSESPGPAPNTEAFF,TGTGCCAGCAGTGAATCACCGGGGCCTGCCCCGAACACTGAAGCTTTCTTT
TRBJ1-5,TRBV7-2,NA,CASSLVGSQPQHF,TGTGCCAGCAGCTTAGTAGGTAGTCAGCCCCAGCATTTT
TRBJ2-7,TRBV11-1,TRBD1,CASSLEGQGYEQYF,TGTGCCAGCAGCTTAGAGGGACAGGGCTACGAGCAGTACTTC
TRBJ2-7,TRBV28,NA,CASSLLTQGAYEQYF,TGTGCCAGCAGCCTTCTTACGCAAGGGGCCTACGAGCAGTACTTC